Shown below are 15 T cell receptor beta chains from a single sample sequenced in a study of T cells in localized non-small cell lung cancer. Profiling relied on immunoSEQ multiplex PCR, and the TCRdb table lists in-frame clones only, not all of them. This table holds almost 40,000 clones, roughly 83% found once. The source was PBMCs, collected before any cancer treatment. All receptors come from a woman between 40 and 69 years old with stage II squamous cell lung carcinoma.

The rearrangement links TRBV6-6 to TRBJ2-1; D ambiguous. Germline values: CDR1 MNHNY, CDR2 SVGAGI (reference sequence). The CDR3 sequence is 16 residues long. Trimming shortened V by 4 bases and J by 1 base, and 14 bases separated the two germline ends. The CDR3 bases are TGTGCCAGCAGTTTGAACCCCGTGGATTCCTACAATGAGCAGTTCTTC. Residues: CASSLNPVDSYNEQFF.

CDR3 sequence reads: CASSPGQTNTEAFF. The CDR3 coding sequence is TGTGCCAGCTCACCGGGACAGACCAACACTGAAGCTTTCTTT. The rearrangement uses TRBV18 and TRBJ1-1; 7 bases are shared with TRBD1. Germline CDR1 is KGHSH and CDR2 is LQKENI. V lost 3 bases, J lost 2 bases, and 3 bases stayed unmatched. This CDR3 region has 14 residues.

This chain uses TRBV2 with TRBJ2-1; possibly TRBD2 for D (5 bases). This CDR3 has 14 residues. The ends were cut back, 0 bases at V and 8 bases at J, with 11 bases in the middle. Germline-derived CDR1 and CDR2 are SNHLY and FYNNEI. The CDR3 is CASSEAGTGDEQFF. The CDR3 DNA sequence: TGTGCCAGCAGTGAAGCAGGAACCGGGGATGAGCAGTTCTTC.

This chain connects TRBV5-1 to TRBJ2-3; 15 nucleotides match TRBD2. V dropped 4 bases and J dropped 2; count of bases not matched to a gene: 5. Germline lookup yields CDR1 SGHRS and CDR2 YFSETQ. This CDR3 contains 17 residues. CDR3 residues: CASSRGLAGGVTDTQYF. The DNA for the CDR3 is TGCGCCAGCAGCCGAGGACTAGCGGGAGGGGTCACAGATACGCAGTATTTT.

The CDR3 DNA reads as TGTGCCAGCAGCGTAGGCTCCACGACATCCACAGATACGCAGTATTTT. This translates into CASSVGSTTSTDTQYF. The genes are TRBV9 and TRBJ2-3; D is ambiguous. Germline CDR1 SGDLS, CDR2 YYNGEE. This CDR3 is 16 amino acids long. V lost 0 bases and J 2 bases, leaving 13 bases between the germline ends.

This chain joins TRBV19 and TRBJ1-1; D ambiguous. CDR3 length equals 14 residues. The germline V gene has CDR1 LNHDA and CDR2 SQIVND (reference sequence). V lost 5 bases and J 0 bases, leaving 10 bases between the germline ends. The CDR3 region has the DNA TGTGCCAGTAGTGAACGTGTCATGAACACTGAAGCTTTCTTT. The encoded protein is CASSERVMNTEAFF.

In this sample, this clone turned up a few times. This chain links TRBV6-5 with TRBJ1-2; 7 nucleotides align to TRBD1. The CDR3 has 13 residues. Germline-derived CDR1 and CDR2 are MNHEY and SVGAGI. V was clipped by 4 bases and J by 2 bases; unmatched bases: 1. The CDR3 protein is CASSLQGNYGYTF. Written as DNA, the CDR3 is TGTGCCAGCAGTTTACAGGGGAACTATGGCTACACCTTC.

In this sample, this clone turned up a few times. The chain carries TRBV5-1 and TRBJ2-1; D unclear. V was shortened by 5 bases and J by 2 bases, with 5 bases between the two germline ends. The germline V gene encodes CDR1 SGHRS and CDR2 YFSETQ. The CDR3 spans 12 residues. DNA for the CDR3: TGCGCCAGCAGGCAGCCCTACAATGAGCAGTTCTTC. Amino acids: CASRQPYNEQFF.

The V gene is TRBV4-3, the J gene TRBJ2-7; D tentatively reads TRBD1 or TRBD2 (7 bases each). The CDR3 sequence is 15 residues long. Germline V CDR1 and CDR2: LGHNA, YSLEER. V lost 0 bases and J lost 3, with 12 bases in between. DNA of the CDR3: TGCGCCAGCAGCCAAGATTCAGGGGGGGTCTACGAGCAGTACTTC. Residues: CASSQDSGGVYEQYF.

The rearrangement links TRBV7-9 to TRBJ1-3, with TRBD1 as a possible D gene (6 bases). Germline V gene lookup returns CDR1 SEHNR and CDR2 FQNEAQ (reference sequence). The CDR3 covers 14 residues. Between the trimmed V and J ends, which lost 5 bases and 1 base, there was a span of 9 bases. The CDR3 sequence is CASSHDRSGNTIYF. The CDR3 DNA follows: TGTGCCAGCAGCCACGACAGGTCTGGAAACACCATATATTTT.

The rearrangement joins TRBV29-1 to TRBJ2-3, with 8 bases aligning to TRBD2. Germline CDR1 and CDR2: SQVTM and ANQGSEA. The CDR3 sequence is 14 residues long. Losses at the gene ends were 4 bases for V and 4 bases for J; bases not matched to a gene: 7. The CDR3 DNA sequence: TGCAGCGTTGCGAGCGGGAGCCCCCCAGATACGCAGTATTTT. This codes for CSVASGSPPDTQYF.

The chain joins TRBV7-9 to TRBJ1-2; TRBD1 aligns across 8 bases. Trimming cost V 5 bases and J 8 bases; bases outside gene matches: 7. CDR3 length: 13 residues. Germline assignment: CDR1 SEHNR and CDR2 FQNEAQ (reference sequence). Here the CDR3 reads CASSPGTGFGYTF. CDR3 coding DNA: TGTGCCAGCAGCCCCGGGACAGGATTCGGCTACACCTTC.

The chain recombines TRBV27 with TRBJ1-2; D call uncertain. The CDR3 covers 14 residues. Germline V CDR1 and CDR2: MNHEY, SMNVEV (reference sequence). The V and J ends lost 6 bases and 4 bases respectively, with 15 bases between them. For the CDR3, the DNA is TGTGCCAGCAGGCGCGAGGGATTCTCCTATGGCTACACCTTC. Encoded protein: CASRREGFSYGYTF.

This chain joins TRBV7-2 and TRBJ2-5; D gene unclear. The ends were cut back, 2 bases at V and 5 bases at J, with 9 bases in the middle. CDR3 size: 13 residues. Germline CDR1 is SGHTA and CDR2 is FQGNSA. This CDR3 is CASSLWAVETQYF. The CDR3 coding sequence is TGTGCCAGCAGCTTATGGGCGGTGGAGACCCAGTACTTC.

The chain couples TRBV9 to TRBJ2-6; D unresolved. The CDR3 is 20 residues long. Per germline, CDR1 SGDLS and CDR2 YYNGEE. The ends were cut back, 3 bases at V and 0 bases at J, with 22 bases in the middle. The CDR3 nucleotides read TGTGCCAGCAGCGCCCGACCGTCGACCGTTACTCTCTCTGGGGCCAACGTCCTGACTTTC. This sequence encodes CASSARPSTVTLSGANVLTF. The full variable domain, completed using reference TRBV9 and TRBJ2-6, is DSGVTQTPKHLITATGQRVTLRCSPRSGDLSVYWYQQSLDQGLQFLIQYYNGEERAKGNILERFSAQQFPDLHSELNLSSLELGDSALYFCASSARPSTVTLSGANVLTFGAGSRLTVL.